These T cell receptor beta chains were read from a single sample in a study of cytomegalovirus exposure and HLA in healthy donors. Sequenced by immunoSEQ multiplex PCR; TCRdb stores in-frame clones only, minus some. Altogether approximately 130,000 clones are present, more than 70% being singletons, with the ten largest covering roughly 4%. The sample comprised PBMCs. The receptors come from a man aged 50 or older in good health and CMV-seropositive. Each CDR3 is given with its conserved first and last residue. The D gene is left open where the match is weak. Only some rows state a clone size, as once, few, many or a class for expanded clones.

clone size: NA; D gene: TRBD1; J gene: TRBJ1-5; V gene: TRBV18; CDR3 DNA: TGTGCCAGCTCACCGATCGAAACAGGGGGGGCTCAGCCCCAGCATTTT; CDR3 protein: CASSPIETGGAQPQHF
clone size: NA; D gene: TRBD1; J gene: TRBJ1-4; V gene: TRBV7-8; CDR3 DNA: TGTGCCAGCAGCCCTCGGACAGGGGCCACTAATGAAAAACTGTTTTTT; CDR3 protein: CASSPRTGATNEKLFF
clone size: NA; D gene: TRBD1; J gene: TRBJ2-1; V gene: TRBV2; CDR3 DNA: TGTGCCAGCACCCGGGACAGGGGCTACAATGAGCAGTTCTTC; CDR3 protein: CASTRDRGYNEQFF
clone size: NA; D gene: TRBD1; J gene: TRBJ1-1; V gene: TRBV19; CDR3 DNA: TGTGCCAGTAGTATTGGACAGGGGGACACTGAAGCTTTCTTT; CDR3 protein: CASSIGQGDTEAFF
clone size: NA; D gene: TRBD1; J gene: TRBJ2-3; V gene: TRBV7-9; CDR3 DNA: TGTTCCAGCAGCTCCAGGGGACAGATTACAGATACGCAGTATTTT; CDR3 protein: CSSSSRGQITDTQYF
clone size: few; D gene: TRBD2; J gene: TRBJ2-1; V gene: TRBV4-1; CDR3 DNA: TGCGCCAGCAGCCAAGTACTAGCGGACAATGAGCAGTTCTTC; CDR3 protein: CASSQVLADNEQFF
clone size: NA; D gene: NA; J gene: TRBJ2-7; V gene: TRBV21-1; CDR3 DNA: TGTGCCAGCAGTCCGGCGGCTACAGGGTCCTACGAGCAGTACTTC; CDR3 protein: CASSPAATGSYEQYF
clone size: NA; D gene: NA; J gene: TRBJ2-1; V gene: TRBV14; CDR3 DNA: TGTGCCAGCAGCCAAGAAGGGGGTTACAATGAGCAGTTCTTC; CDR3 protein: CASSQEGGYNEQFF
clone size: NA; D gene: TRBD1; J gene: TRBJ1-2; V gene: TRBV19; CDR3 DNA: TGTGCCAGTAGTACCCTGAGGACAGGGGGCAACTATGGCTACACCTTC; CDR3 protein: CASSTLRTGGNYGYTF
clone size: NA; D gene: NA; J gene: TRBJ2-7; V gene: TRBV27; CDR3 DNA: TGTGCCAGCAGTGTAAAGACAGTTCCCACCTACGAGCAGTACTTC; CDR3 protein: CASSVKTVPTYEQYF
clone size: NA; D gene: TRBD2; J gene: TRBJ2-7; V gene: TRBV19; CDR3 DNA: TGTGCCAGTAGCGGGAGGGGACCTAGCTCCTACGAGCAGTACTTC; CDR3 protein: CASSGRGPSSYEQYF
clone size: NA; D gene: NA; J gene: TRBJ1-3; V gene: TRBV28; CDR3 DNA: TGTGCCAGCAGTTTATTACAGGTCTCTGGAAACACCATATATTTT; CDR3 protein: CASSLLQVSGNTIYF
clone size: NA; D gene: TRBD1; J gene: TRBJ2-1; V gene: TRBV5-6; CDR3 DNA: TGTGCCAGCAGCCAATCGGACAGGGACATATCCTACAATGAGCAGTTCTTC; CDR3 protein: CASSQSDRDISYNEQFF
clone size: NA; D gene: TRBD1; J gene: TRBJ1-1; V gene: TRBV7-9; CDR3 DNA: TGTGCCAGCAGCCCGCAACAGGGGGCGGTCACTGAAGCTTTCTTT; CDR3 protein: CASSPQQGAVTEAFF
clone size: NA; D gene: TRBD1; J gene: TRBJ1-1; V gene: TRBV7-2; CDR3 DNA: TGTGCCAGCAGCTTAGAGGGACAGCTTTTGAACACTGAAGCTTTCTTT; CDR3 protein: CASSLEGQLLNTEAFF
clone size: NA; D gene: TRBD2; J gene: TRBJ2-5; V gene: TRBV7-8; CDR3 DNA: TGTGCCAGCAGCTTAGAACGAGCGGGGGAGACCCAGTACTTC; CDR3 protein: CASSLERAGETQYF
clone size: NA; D gene: TRBD1; J gene: TRBJ1-1; V gene: TRBV7-2; CDR3 DNA: TGTGCCAGCAGCCCCGGGACAGGGGTGGCCGAAGCTTTCTTT; CDR3 protein: CASSPGTGVAEAFF
clone size: NA; D gene: TRBD1; J gene: TRBJ2-6; V gene: TRBV6-6; CDR3 DNA: TGTGCCAGCAGAAACGGACAGGCAGGGGCCAACGTCCTGACTTTC; CDR3 protein: CASRNGQAGANVLTF
clone size: NA; D gene: NA; J gene: TRBJ2-2; V gene: TRBV4-1; CDR3 DNA: TGCGCCAGCAGCCCGGGGAACACCGGGGAGCTGTTTTTT; CDR3 protein: CASSPGNTGELFF
clone size: NA; D gene: TRBD1; J gene: TRBJ1-3; V gene: TRBV6-1; CDR3 DNA: TGTGCCAGCAGTGAATTGGAGACAGGGGCTGGAAACACCATATATTTT; CDR3 protein: CASSELETGAGNTIYF
clone size: few; D gene: NA; J gene: TRBJ1-5; V gene: TRBV19; CDR3 DNA: TGTGCCAGTAGTATTTACGGGCAATCGGGACAGCCCCAGCATTTT; CDR3 protein: CASSIYGQSGQPQHF
clone size: NA; D gene: NA; J gene: TRBJ2-3; V gene: TRBV7-2; CDR3 DNA: TGTGCCAGCAGCCTCGTGCGGGGCGGCACAGATACGCAGTATTTT; CDR3 protein: CASSLVRGGTDTQYF
clone size: NA; D gene: NA; J gene: TRBJ1-2; V gene: TRBV7-2; CDR3 DNA: TGTGCCAGCAGCTTAGCAGGGGGAGGGAGGTATGGCTACACCTTC; CDR3 protein: CASSLAGGGRYGYTF
clone size: few; D gene: NA; J gene: TRBJ2-2; V gene: TRBV29-1; CDR3 DNA: TGCAGCGTTTCACAGAACACCGGGGAGCTGTTTTTT; CDR3 protein: CSVSQNTGELFF
clone size: NA; D gene: TRBD2; J gene: TRBJ2-1; V gene: TRBV5-4; CDR3 DNA: TGTGCCAGCAGCCTAGCGGGAGGGCCGAGTTACAATGAGCAGTTCTTC; CDR3 protein: CASSLAGGPSYNEQFF
clone size: few; D gene: NA; J gene: TRBJ1-1; V gene: TRBV7-2; CDR3 DNA: TGTGCCAGCAGCCCCCGACGGGATCCGTTCACTGAAGCTTTCTTT; CDR3 protein: CASSPRRDPFTEAFF
clone size: NA; D gene: TRBD2; J gene: TRBJ2-5; V gene: TRBV4-1; CDR3 DNA: TGCGCCAGCAGCTCTACGACTAGCGGGGTTGTGGAGACCCAGTACTTC; CDR3 protein: CASSSTTSGVVETQYF
clone size: NA; D gene: NA; J gene: TRBJ2-7; V gene: TRBV2; CDR3 DNA: TGTGCCAGCAGTGACGCGGGATCGTCCTACGAGCAGTACTTC; CDR3 protein: CASSDAGSSYEQYF
clone size: NA; D gene: NA; J gene: TRBJ2-2; V gene: TRBV4-2; CDR3 DNA: TGTGCCAGCAGCTACCAACCCAGGACAAGGAACACCGGGGAGCTGTTTTTT; CDR3 protein: CASSYQPRTRNTGELFF
clone size: NA; D gene: NA; J gene: TRBJ2-7; V gene: TRBV4-1; CDR3 DNA: TGTGCCAGCAGCCCGGAGTCCCCTCGAGCGGGCGAGCAGTACTTC; CDR3 protein: CASSPESPRAGEQYF
clone size: NA; D gene: NA; J gene: TRBJ1-5; V gene: TRBV27; CDR3 DNA: TGTGCCAGCAGTTTGCGTGGCAATCAGCCCCAGCATTTT; CDR3 protein: CASSLRGNQPQHF
clone size: NA; D gene: TRBD2; J gene: TRBJ2-3; V gene: TRBV13; CDR3 DNA: TGTGCCAGCAGCCCTACCACTAGCGTTACGCAGTATTTT; CDR3 protein: CASSPTTSVTQYF
clone size: few; D gene: NA; J gene: TRBJ2-1; V gene: TRBV10-1; CDR3 DNA: TGCGCCAGTTCCCGAGGCCCCAGCTCCTACAATGAGCAGTTCTTC; CDR3 protein: CASSRGPSSYNEQFF
clone size: NA; D gene: TRBD1; J gene: TRBJ2-7; V gene: TRBV6-1; CDR3 DNA: TGTGCCAGCAGGACGGGGACAGGGGGAACCTACGAGCAGTACTTC; CDR3 protein: CASRTGTGGTYEQYF
clone size: NA; D gene: NA; J gene: TRBJ2-1; V gene: TRBV11-2; CDR3 DNA: TGTGCCAGCAGCCCTCGCAGGAGGCTCCTAAGTAATGAGCAGTTCTTC; CDR3 protein: CASSPRRRLLSNEQFF
clone size: NA; D gene: NA; J gene: TRBJ1-5; V gene: TRBV19; CDR3 DNA: TGTGCCAGTAGCCTAGCCGCGGACTTTAATCAGCCCCAGCATTTT; CDR3 protein: CASSLAADFNQPQHF